What follows are 26 T cell receptor beta chains derived from one specimen sequenced in a study of technical replicates of blood from a few donors. The method was immunoSEQ multiplex PCR; TCRdb's version includes in-frame clones alone and lacks a portion of them. The sample lists just over 95,000 clones; roughly 95% were seen once. The sequenced material came from T cells isolated from PBMCs. The origin of the receptors is a human donor in good health.

The J gene is TRBJ2-1, the V gene TRBV25-1, with 8 bases aligning to TRBD2. J was trimmed by 7 bases and V by 4 bases; bases with no gene match: 3. Germline V CDR1 and CDR2: MGHDK, SYGVNS. CDR3 length: 13 residues. CDR3 nucleotide sequence: TGTGCCAGCAGTGCGGGAGGGTGGAATGAGCAGTTCTTC. This gives the protein CASSAGGWNEQFF.

V is TRBV6-4 and J is TRBJ2-1, with 8 bases lining up with TRBD1. In germline, CDR1 is MRHNA, CDR2 SNTAGT. Trimming removed 6 bases from V and 0 bases from J; junction bases left unmatched: 16. The CDR3 has 19 amino acids. The CDR3 nucleotides are TGTGCCAGCAGCAGTTCCCGGACAGGGCCCGAGAGCTCCTACAATGAGCAGTTCTTC. Amino acids: CASSSSRTGPESSYNEQFF.

This CDR3 is CASSLLSRAQPQHF. The CDR3 DNA reads TGTGCCAGCAGTTTATTGTCCAGGGCCCAGCCCCAGCATTTT. V gene TRBV28 combines with J gene TRBJ1-5; D might be TRBD1 (5 bases). The V gene's germline CDR1 is MDHEN and CDR2 SYDVKM. The CDR3 is 14 amino acids. V lost 1 base and J lost 7, with 11 bases in between.

V is TRBV21-1 and J is TRBJ2-1; the table's D call, TRBD2, was not checked against the DNA. TRBV21-1 corresponds to a pseudogene. CDR3 length: 15 amino acids. This CDR3 is CASSEGLAGYSEQFF. CDR3 DNA sequence: TGTGCCAGCAGCGAGGGACTAGCGGGATATAGTGAGCAGTTCTTC.

The chain has TRBV15 and TRBJ2-7; TRBD1 aligns across 11 bases. Trimming took 1 base from V and 0 from J; bases not matched to a gene: 2. Germline values: CDR1 LNHNV, CDR2 YYDKDF (reference sequence). The CDR3 extends over 16 amino acids. The CDR3 region has the DNA TGTGCCACCAGCAGAGGGGGGACAGGGGGCTCCTACGAGCAGTACTTC. The encoded protein is CATSRGGTGGSYEQYF.

The chain has TRBV14 and TRBJ1-3; 8 bases line up with TRBD1. V was pared by 4 bases and J by 1 base, with 6 bases of the junction left unmatched. CDR1 and CDR2 from the germline V gene are SGHDN and FVKESK. The CDR3 has 16 amino acids. The CDR3 DNA is TGTGCCAGCAGCCTTGGGACAGGATCTTCTGGAAACACCATATATTTT. Its translation is CASSLGTGSSGNTIYF.

V is TRBV6-1 and J is TRBJ2-7; 7 positions match TRBD2. This CDR3 has 13 residues. Germline trimming cut 10 bases from V and 3 bases from J; bases unmatched to any gene: 9. The germline CDR1 and CDR2 sequences are MNHNS and SASEGT. The CDR3 nucleotides are TGTGCCACCTCAGCGGGACTAAGCTACGAGCAGTACTTC. It yields the protein CATSAGLSYEQYF.

This clone has only a few counts. The chain combines TRBV15 with TRBJ1-1; no firm D call. The CDR3 extends over 13 amino acids. With 0 bases removed from V and 7 bases from J, the gap between germline ends came to 9 bases. Germline V gene lookup returns CDR1 LNHNV and CDR2 YYDKDF (reference sequence). The CDR3 sequence is CATSRDRGLEAFF. CDR3 DNA: TGTGCCACCAGCAGAGATCGAGGCCTTGAAGCTTTCTTT.

The chain employs TRBV28 and TRBJ2-3, with TRBD1 as a possible D gene (5 bases). V was cut by 3 bases and J by 0 bases, with 13 bases left in between. This CDR3 region has 16 residues. Germline V lookup: CDR1 MDHEN, CDR2 SYDVKM. CDR3 DNA sequence: TGTGCCAGCAGTTTTTCCAGGGTATCTAGCACAGATACGCAGTATTTT. Translated: CASSFSRVSSTDTQYF.

CDR3 region: CAISPDRAKTYNEQFF. The CDR3 DNA follows: TGTGCCATCAGTCCCGACAGGGCCAAAACCTACAATGAGCAGTTCTTC. This chain connects TRBV10-3 to TRBJ2-1; 7 bases line up with TRBD1. Trimming at V came to 5 bases and at J to 2 bases, leaving 9 bases not matched to a gene. The CDR3 length is 16 residues. Germline CDR1 ENHRY, CDR2 SYGVKD.

J is TRBJ2-1 and V is TRBV7-2, with 9 bases identical to TRBD2. Trimming cost V 2 bases and J 4 bases; bases outside gene matches: 3. The germline V gene encodes CDR1 SGHTA and CDR2 FQGNSA. The CDR3 is 15 residues long. CDR3 sequence: CASSLSLAGYNEQFF. CDR3 sequence (DNA): TGTGCCAGCAGCTTAAGCCTAGCGGGATACAATGAGCAGTTCTTC.

The V and J genes are TRBV9 and TRBJ2-1, with a possible D match to TRBD1 (5 bases). From germline, CDR1 is SGDLS and CDR2 YYNGEE. The V gene lost 4 bases and the J gene lost 6 bases, with 17 bases spanning the gap. This CDR3 contains 15 residues. The DNA of the CDR3 is TGTGCCAGCAGCTTGACAGATTTTCTCTTCAATGAGCAGTTCTTC. Protein sequence: CASSLTDFLFNEQFF.

The chain employs TRBV11-3 and TRBJ1-4; D is perhaps TRBD1 (6 bases). Trimming shortened V by 2 bases and J by 3 bases, and 16 bases separated the two germline ends. Germline-derived CDR1 and CDR2 are SGHNT and YENEEA. The CDR3 length is 17 residues. The CDR3 bases are TGTGCCAGCAGCTTATCTAACAGGGCCCCACCTAATGAAAAACTGTTTTTT. Amino acid sequence: CASSLSNRAPPNEKLFF.

This clone was detected once. The J gene is TRBJ2-2, the V gene TRBV2; weak D call: TRBD2 (6 bases). Germline CDR1 is SNHLY and CDR2 is FYNNEI. Trimming pared 7 bases from V and 4 bases from J, leaving 16 bases between. This CDR3 contains 15 residues. This CDR3 is CASMSAEGPTGELFF. The CDR3 DNA reads as TGTGCCAGCATGTCGGCGGAGGGGCCCACCGGGGAGCTGTTTTTT.

The chain links TRBV14 to TRBJ1-1; D remains ambiguous. This CDR3 has 14 amino acids. Trimming took 1 base from V and 7 from J, leaving 13 bases between them. In germline, CDR1 is SGHDN, CDR2 FVKESK. For the CDR3, the DNA is TGTGCCAGCAGCCAAGTGGGAGGGTTTATTGAAGCTTTCTTT. Translated, it gives CASSQVGGFIEAFF.

The J gene is TRBJ2-7, the V gene TRBV4-1; D is perhaps TRBD2 (5 bases). Germline values: CDR1 MGHRA, CDR2 YSYEKL. Trimming stripped 3 bases from V and 2 bases from J, with 11 bases between. The CDR3 totals 14 residues. CDR3 residues: CASSHWTGAYEQYF. The CDR3 DNA reads as TGCGCCAGCAGCCACTGGACTGGAGCCTACGAGCAGTACTTC.

CDR3 protein: CASSASGEGGTDTQYF. The CDR3 region has the DNA TGTGCCAGCAGTGCGTCGGGGGAAGGAGGCACAGATACGCAGTATTTT. The chain employs TRBV6-1 and TRBJ2-3; D possibly corresponds to TRBD2 (6 bases). This CDR3 comprises 16 residues. Germline V gives CDR1 MNHNS, CDR2 SASEGT. V lost 4 bases and J 1 base, leaving 15 bases between the germline ends.

This clone appeared once. The chain links TRBV27 to TRBJ2-7, with D maybe TRBD1 (6 bases). Trimming pared 5 bases from V and 5 bases from J, leaving 13 bases between. The CDR3 length is 13 residues. CDR1 and CDR2 (germline): MNHEY, SMNVEV (reference sequence). The CDR3 coding sequence is TGTGCCAGCAGTCCAACAGGGTTCAACGAGCAGTACTTC. Protein sequence: CASSPTGFNEQYF.

The chain recombines TRBV13 with TRBJ2-7, with 7 bases that match TRBD1. The CDR3 runs to 16 residues. Germline V CDR1 and CDR2: PRHDT, FYEKMQ (reference sequence). The ends lost 5 bases at V and 3 bases at J; junction bases unmatched: 13. CDR3 in amino acids: CASSETQTGFVYEQYF. The CDR3 DNA reads as TGTGCCAGCAGCGAGACTCAGACAGGGTTCGTCTACGAGCAGTACTTC.

The chain has TRBV6-6 and TRBJ2-1, with D hard to call. V shed 2 bases and J shed 5 bases, with 7 bases lying between them. This CDR3 has 13 residues. Per the germline V gene, CDR1 is MNHNY and CDR2 is SVGAGI (reference sequence). Here the CDR3 DNA reads TGTGCCAGCAGTTACGAGTTAGACAATGAGCAGTTCTTC. Protein: CASSYELDNEQFF.

The chain joins TRBV10-3 to TRBJ2-3; the match to TRBD2 covers 10 bases. Germline assignment: CDR1 ENHRY and CDR2 SYGVKD. This CDR3 has 14 amino acids. V dropped 6 bases and J dropped 1; count of bases not matched to a gene: 1. In DNA, the CDR3 is TGTGCCATCAGGGGGACTAGCGGCACAGATACGCAGTATTTT. Encoded protein: CAIRGTSGTDTQYF.

This clone has a single count. CDR3: CASKREGTEAFF. CDR3 nucleotide sequence: TGTGCCAGCAAGAGGGAGGGCACTGAAGCTTTCTTT. This rearrangement joins TRBV25-1 to TRBJ1-1; no firm D call. The CDR3 spans 12 residues. V lost 7 bases, J lost 4 bases, and 10 bases lay in between. Per germline, CDR1 MGHDK and CDR2 SYGVNS.

The rearrangement joins TRBV9 to TRBJ1-4, with TRBD1 matching 8 bases. Germline loops: CDR1 SGDLS, CDR2 YYNGEE. The V segment lost 2 bases and the J segment 0 bases; nucleotides outside the gene matches: 3. This CDR3 region has 16 residues. The CDR3 reads CASSVGQEATNEKLFF. In nucleotides, the CDR3 is TGTGCCAGCAGCGTGGGACAGGAGGCAACTAATGAAAAACTGTTTTTT.

The rearrangement uses TRBV30 and TRBJ1-4; 9 bases fit TRBD1. The length of the CDR3 is 13 residues. Losses at the gene ends were 5 bases for V and 5 bases for J; bases not matched to a gene: 3. In germline, CDR1 is GTSNPN, CDR2 SVGIG (reference sequence). CDR3: CAWGGTGNEKLFF. CDR3 nucleotide sequence: TGTGCCTGGGGCGGGACAGGGAATGAAAAACTGTTTTTT.

The chain couples TRBV6-5 to TRBJ2-7, with D possibly matching TRBD2 (6 bases). In germline, CDR1 is MNHEY, CDR2 SVGAGI. Trimming stripped 5 bases from V and 2 bases from J, with 16 bases between. There are 15 residues in the CDR3. The CDR3: CASSRRGTGTYEQYF. CDR3 in DNA: TGTGCCAGCAGTCGCCGGGGGACGGGGACCTACGAGCAGTACTTC.

This rearrangement joins TRBV30 to TRBJ2-7; TRBD2 matches at 10 bases. Germline V gene lookup returns CDR1 GTSNPN and CDR2 SVGIG (reference sequence). The CDR3 contains 16 residues. V lost 0 bases and J lost 0; bases outside the gene matches: 5. CDR3 nucleotides: TGTGCCTGGAGTGTAGGTCTAGCGGGAGTCTCCTACGAGCAGTACTTC. Translated: CAWSVGLAGVSYEQYF.